Below, one T cell receptor beta chain is given with its context. The antigen is unknown. The data belong to a study of T cells in Graves' hyperthyroidism and ophthalmopathy. Whole-study results and caveats: Ophthalmopathy got predicted by the model a median around 6.8 months before its onset.

Using RNA transcripts as the source, TCR beta CDR3 regions were amplified. When the TCR CDR3 underwent first-round RT-PCR, the HTBI primer set was used. TCRdb itself ran the multiplex PCR reads through MiXCR, one entry per CDR3 protein. The sample holds roughly 660,000 distinct CDR3 sequences, approximately 15% seen once. What was sequenced was blood. This clonotype originated in a man between 45 and 60 years old with Graves' hyperthyroidism.

CDR3 DNA sequence: TGCGCCAGCAGCCAAGATGGGCCCACCGCCTACGAGCAGTACTTC. Its translation: CASSQDGPTAYEQYF. This chain uses TRBV4-1 with TRBJ2-7; no firm D call. The germline gives CDR1 MGHRA, CDR2 YSYEKL. The CDR3 has 15 amino acids. V was trimmed by 0 bases and J by 2 bases, leaving 11 bases between them.